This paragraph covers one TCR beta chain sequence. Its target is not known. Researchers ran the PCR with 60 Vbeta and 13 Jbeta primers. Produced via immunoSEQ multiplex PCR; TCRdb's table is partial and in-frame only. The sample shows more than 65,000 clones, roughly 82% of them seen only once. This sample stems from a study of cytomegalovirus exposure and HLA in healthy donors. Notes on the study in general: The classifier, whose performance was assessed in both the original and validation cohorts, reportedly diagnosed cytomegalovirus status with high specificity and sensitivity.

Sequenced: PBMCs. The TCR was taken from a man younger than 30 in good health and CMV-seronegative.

CDR3 nucleotides: TGTGCCAGCAGTGACCTGAGGGTTCCAGATACGCAGTATTTT. Protein product: CASSDLRVPDTQYF. This chain links TRBV6-5 with TRBJ2-3; weak D call: TRBD2 (5 bases). This CDR3 is 14 amino acids long. Trimming took 5 bases from V and 4 from J, leaving 13 bases between them. Germline V CDR1 and CDR2: MNHEY, SVGAGI.